This TCR beta chain was sequenced in a study of tumor-infiltrating lymphocytes in localized non-small cell lung cancer. Findings of the study overall: T-cell fraction did not differ between immunotypes IM1 and IM2.

TCRdb's table, derived via immunoSEQ multiplex PCR, lists solely in-frame clones and lacks some. This sample has 4,600 or so clones; about 96% occur once, and the top ten carry around 3%. Comment on this clone: Its antigen is not identified.

Germline V gene data show CDR1 as SGHTA and CDR2 as FQGNSA. The CDR3 is 15 amino acids. V lost 5 bases and J lost 2; bases outside the gene matches: 6. The clonotype was recovered from a human donor with non-small cell lung cancer. The V call is TRBV7-2, the J call TRBJ2-1; 7 nucleotides line up with TRBD2. The specimen was uninvolved lung tissue not adjacent to the tumor. Written as DNA, the CDR3 is TGTGCCAGCAGCAGGGACTACTCAGCCTACAATGAGCAGTTCTTC. Protein sequence: CASSRDYSAYNEQFF.